This passage covers 3 T cell receptor beta chains from one sample sequenced in a study of human T cells and chemical hapten exposure. Unseparated into fractions, whole blood served as the source from which total RNA was extracted. TCRdb called the 5' RACE reads again in MiXCR, with one record for every CDR3 protein. Of 110,000 or so distinct CDR3 sequences listed, around 20% are singletons. The receptors were gathered from a human donor in good health.

The chain is built from TRBV5-1 and TRBJ1-2; no clear D. The CDR3 extends over 16 amino acids. With 2 bases removed from V and 2 bases from J, the gap between germline ends came to 16 bases. Germline values: CDR1 SGHRS, CDR2 YFSETQ. The CDR3 sequence: CASSFTSAGLNYGYTF. CDR3 DNA: TGCGCCAGCAGCTTCACGTCGGCCGGGTTAAACTATGGCTACACCTTC.

This clonotype was found a few times. This chain links TRBV4-2 with TRBJ2-1; 9 positions agree with TRBD2. Trimming took 0 bases from V and 5 from J; bases not matched to a gene: 14. CDR1 and CDR2 (germline): LGHNA, YNFKEQ. This CDR3 comprises 19 residues. The CDR3 coding sequence is TGTGCCAGCAGCCAAGATCGGGCTAGCGGGGCATCTAATAACAATGAGCAGTTCTTC. This encodes CASSQDRASGASNNNEQFF.

The chain links TRBV28 to TRBJ2-1; 11 positions agree with TRBD2. V was clipped by 5 bases and J by 9 bases; unmatched bases: 9. Looked up from germline, CDR1 is MDHEN and CDR2 is SYDVKM. This CDR3 is 15 amino acids long. CDR3 protein: CASSPRLAGTAEQFF. The CDR3 region has the DNA TGTGCCAGCAGTCCCCGACTAGCGGGAACGGCTGAGCAGTTCTTC.